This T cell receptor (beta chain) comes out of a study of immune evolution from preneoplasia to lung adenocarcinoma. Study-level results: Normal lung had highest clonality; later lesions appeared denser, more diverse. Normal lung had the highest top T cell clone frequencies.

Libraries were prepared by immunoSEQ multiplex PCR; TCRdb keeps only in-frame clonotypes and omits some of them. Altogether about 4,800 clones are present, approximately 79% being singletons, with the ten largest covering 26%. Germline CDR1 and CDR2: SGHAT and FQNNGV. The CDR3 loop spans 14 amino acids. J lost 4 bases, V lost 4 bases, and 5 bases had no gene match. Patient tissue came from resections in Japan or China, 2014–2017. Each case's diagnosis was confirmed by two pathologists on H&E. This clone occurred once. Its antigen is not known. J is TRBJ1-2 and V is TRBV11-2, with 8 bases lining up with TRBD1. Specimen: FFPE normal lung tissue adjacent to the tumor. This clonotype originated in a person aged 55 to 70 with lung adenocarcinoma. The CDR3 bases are TGTGCCAGCAGCTCCGGACAGGGACCCTATGGCTACACCTTC. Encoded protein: CASSSGQGPYGYTF.